One and the same sample provided the 30 T cell receptor beta chains below, sequenced in a study of blood T cell repertoires in COVID-19 (dated by TCRdb to about 2020). The library was generated by the immunoSEQ multiplex PCR assay. In its TCRdb copy, this immuneACCESS table keeps in-frame sequences only and misses some clones. Where compared with another copy, unresolved V genes explain less than half of these, and the others have no known cause. For this sample the table gives about 300,000 clones, of which roughly 87% were detected only once. Less than 6% of the sample is in the top ten clones. Sequences were obtained from PBMCs or T cells enriched from blood (not recorded which). These receptors were collected from a woman aged 25 to 45 who had recovered from COVID-19.

The J gene is TRBJ1-1, the V gene TRBV6-5; the D is unclear. Germline CDR1 and CDR2: MNHEY and SVGAGI. The CDR3 covers 11 residues. V was trimmed by 8 bases and J by 1 base, leaving 5 bases between them. CDR3 nucleotide sequence: TGTGCCAGCGAGCAGAACACTGAAGCTTTCTTT. Its translation is CASEQNTEAFF.

The rearrangement uses TRBV4-3 and TRBJ2-1; TRBD1 agrees at 9 bases. The CDR3 contains 17 residues. CDR1 is LGHNA, CDR2 YSLEER, per germline. V was clipped by 1 base and J by 16 bases; unmatched bases: 20. CDR3 sequence reads: CASSQGVNRGLGVGSFF. For the CDR3, the DNA is TGCGCCAGCAGCCAAGGGGTAAACAGGGGGCTAGGGGTAGGCTCATTCTTC.

The rearrangement links TRBV5-4 to TRBJ1-2, with TRBD1 as a possible D gene (5 bases). This CDR3 spans 13 amino acids. Per the germline V gene, CDR1 is SGHNT and CDR2 is YYREEE (reference sequence). V lost 4 bases, J lost 4 bases, and 11 bases lay in between. The DNA of the CDR3 is TGTGCCAGCAGCCCAGGGCGGGGCTATGGCTACACCTTC. It translates to CASSPGRGYGYTF.

This chain links TRBV6-5 with TRBJ1-2, with a weak D call TRBD1 (5 bases). Looked up from germline, CDR1 is MNHEY and CDR2 is SVGAGI. The germline V and J ends were trimmed by 6 bases and 3 bases, with 11 bases remaining between them. This CDR3 region has 13 residues. The CDR3 DNA follows: TGTGCCAGCAGCACTGGGGGGGACTATGGCTACACCTTC. Its translation: CASSTGGDYGYTF.

The gene calls are TRBV30 and TRBJ1-1, with TRBD1 matching over 12 bases. J was trimmed by 4 bases and V by 1 base; bases with no gene match: 10. This CDR3 comprises 17 residues. Germline-derived CDR1 and CDR2 are GTSNPN and SVGIG (reference sequence). CDR3 loop: CAWSASGTGGMSTEAFF. The CDR3 coding sequence is TGTGCCTGGAGTGCCTCCGGGACAGGGGGCATGAGCACTGAAGCTTTCTTT. The full variable domain, in which reference TRBV30 and TRBJ1-1 provide the parts outside the CDR3, is SQTIHQWPATLVQPVGSPLSLECTVEGTSNPNLYWYRQAAGRGLQLLFYSVGIGQISSEVPQNLSASRPQDRQFILSSKKLLLSDSGFYLCAWSASGTGGMSTEAFFGQGTRLTVV.

V is TRBV2 and J is TRBJ2-2; 9 positions match TRBD2. The CDR3 has 14 amino acids. V gave up 6 bases and J gave up 6 bases; unmatched junction bases: 5. The V gene's germline CDR1 is SNHLY and CDR2 FYNNEI. CDR3 DNA: TGTGCCAGCAGCCGCGGGGGGGTGCCCGGGGAGCTGTTTTTT. Protein product: CASSRGGVPGELFF.

V usage is TRBV6-4 and J usage is TRBJ1-6; D is possibly TRBD1 (5 bases). This CDR3 has 14 amino acids. Trimming took 3 bases from V and 6 from J, leaving 9 bases between them. The germline V gene has CDR1 MRHNA and CDR2 SNTAGT. This CDR3 reads CASSEWQGNSPLHF. DNA for the CDR3: TGTGCCAGCAGTGAATGGCAGGGTAATTCACCCCTCCACTTT.

The chain recombines TRBV7-9 with TRBJ1-1; 7 nucleotides match TRBD1. Trimming removed 5 bases from V and 5 bases from J; junction bases left unmatched: 8. Looked up from germline, CDR1 is SEHNR and CDR2 is FQNEAQ (reference sequence). The CDR3 length is 14 residues. The CDR3 loop is CASSPRQGQTEAFF. CDR3 nucleotides: TGTGCCAGCAGCCCCCGACAGGGCCAGACTGAAGCTTTCTTT.

This clone was detected only once. V usage is TRBV3-1 (or the pseudogene TRBV3-2) and J usage is TRBJ2-3; possibly TRBD2 for D (7 bases). V was shortened by 3 bases and J by 6 bases, with 19 bases between the two germline ends. Germline V gives CDR1 LGHDT, CDR2 YNNKEL (reference sequence). This CDR3 region has 16 residues. The CDR3 DNA reads as TGTGCCAGCAGCCACCTGAGGGCGGGGGCACCCGATACGCAGTATTTT. Its protein is CASSHLRAGAPDTQYF.

The J gene is TRBJ2-7, the V gene TRBV27; 7 bases match TRBD1. Unmatched junction bases numbered 4, after V lost 5 bases and J lost 3 bases. The CDR3 runs to 13 residues. CDR1 and CDR2 (germline): MNHEY, SMNVEV (reference sequence). The CDR3 here is CASSIRTGYEQYF. CDR3 nucleotides: TGTGCCAGCAGTATCCGGACAGGCTACGAGCAGTACTTC.

V and J are TRBV11-2 and TRBJ1-2; D not certain. V shed 1 base and J shed 0 bases, with 9 bases lying between them. The CDR3 runs 15 residues. The V gene's germline CDR1 is SGHAT and CDR2 FQNNGV. CDR3: CASSLAGEPNYGYTF. CDR3 in DNA: TGTGCCAGCAGCTTAGCTGGGGAGCCTAACTATGGCTACACCTTC.

This rearrangement joins TRBV20-1 to TRBJ1-1, with D perhaps TRBD1 (5 bases). The CDR3 covers 11 residues. Germline CDR1 reads DFQATT; CDR2 reads SNEGSKA (reference sequence). The germline V and J ends were trimmed by 6 bases and 6 bases, with 11 bases remaining between them. The CDR3 sequence: CSARGDSEAFF. The CDR3 coding sequence is TGCAGTGCCCGGGGGGATTCTGAAGCTTTCTTT.

This clone appeared a single time. The rearrangement links TRBV20-1 to TRBJ1-1; D may be TRBD1 (5 bases). V lost 3 bases and J 12 bases, leaving 20 bases between the germline ends. Germline CDR1 is DFQATT and CDR2 is SNEGSKA (reference sequence). The CDR3 spans 13 residues. The CDR3 DNA reads TGCAGTGCTAGTCGGGGGAGATTCATGGAAACTTTCTTT. Protein sequence: CSASRGRFMETFF.

This chain connects TRBV15 to TRBJ1-5; perhaps TRBD1 as D (6 bases). CDR3 length equals 12 residues. Germline V gives CDR1 LNHNV, CDR2 YYDKDF (reference sequence). The V and J ends lost 4 bases and 5 bases respectively, with 6 bases between them. The CDR3 sequence: CATSNRDQPQHF. The CDR3 DNA follows: TGTGCCACCAGCAACAGGGATCAGCCCCAGCATTTT.

This rearrangement joins TRBV27 to TRBJ1-6; 10 bases map to TRBD1. The CDR3 totals 16 residues. V was clipped by 5 bases and J by 5 bases; unmatched bases: 6. Germline CDR1 reads MNHEY; CDR2 reads SMNVEV (reference sequence). This chain's CDR3 is CASSPDRGRNNSPLHF. The CDR3 coding sequence is TGTGCCAGCAGTCCCGACAGGGGGCGGAATAATTCACCCCTCCACTTT.

This clone appeared once. The V and J genes are TRBV7-9 and TRBJ2-5; D is possibly TRBD2 (6 bases). The V and J ends lost 6 bases and 5 bases respectively, with 10 bases between them. The CDR3 has 12 amino acids. Per germline, CDR1 SEHNR and CDR2 FQNEAQ (reference sequence). The CDR3 region has the DNA TGTGCCAGCAGACCCAGCGGGGAGACCCAGTACTTC. Its protein is CASRPSGETQYF.

The genes are TRBV27 and TRBJ2-2, with D maybe TRBD2 (6 bases). Germline V gene data show CDR1 as MNHEY and CDR2 as SMNVEV (reference sequence). The CDR3 has 15 residues. V shed 1 base and J shed 5 bases, with 11 bases lying between them. CDR3 loop: CASSLWGERTGELFF. The CDR3 DNA is TGTGCCAGCAGTTTATGGGGGGAGAGGACCGGGGAGCTGTTTTTT.

The chain is built from TRBV9 and TRBJ1-3; TRBD1 is a possible D gene (6 bases). Germline lookup yields CDR1 SGDLS and CDR2 YYNGEE. The CDR3 extends over 14 amino acids. V lost 3 bases and J 1 base, leaving 8 bases between the germline ends. The CDR3 sequence is CASSADSSGNTIYF. CDR3 in DNA: TGTGCCAGCAGCGCGGACAGTTCTGGAAACACCATATATTTT.

V is TRBV29-1 and J is TRBJ1-5; 7 bases map to TRBD1. The junction had 2 bases not matched to a gene; V was cut back by 6 bases and J by 0 bases. Germline V lookup: CDR1 SQVTM, CDR2 ANQGSEA. The CDR3 length is 13 residues. The CDR3 here is CSVSGGSNQPQHF. CDR3 in DNA: TGCAGCGTCTCAGGGGGTAGCAATCAGCCCCAGCATTTT.

The chain combines TRBV9 with TRBJ1-1, with D possibly being TRBD1 (6 bases). The CDR3 length is 15 residues. V lost 4 bases to trimming and J lost 0 bases, with 13 bases between them. Germline CDR1 SGDLS, CDR2 YYNGEE. CDR3 nucleotides: TGTGCCAGCAGCCCACGGACAGCCATGAACACTGAAGCTTTCTTT. Protein: CASSPRTAMNTEAFF.

The chain has TRBV2 and TRBJ1-5; D unresolved. The CDR3 covers 13 residues. V was clipped by 7 bases and J by 4 bases, with 11 bases between them. CDR1 and CDR2 from the germline V gene are SNHLY and FYNNEI. This CDR3 is CASTLNGNQPQHF. The DNA of the CDR3 is TGTGCCAGCACCTTAAACGGGAATCAGCCCCAGCATTTT.

The genes are TRBV4-3 and TRBJ1-6; D remains ambiguous. Germline CDR1 is LGHNA and CDR2 is YSLEER. CDR3 length: 17 residues. Trimming removed 0 bases from V and 0 bases from J, with 9 bases in between. CDR3 DNA sequence: TGCGCCAGCAGCCAAGATCCCACCAGCTCCTATAATTCACCCCTCCACTTT. It encodes CASSQDPTSSYNSPLHF.

The chain recombines TRBV6-5 with TRBJ1-5; TRBD1 might be the D (6 bases). V lost 0 bases to trimming and J lost 7 bases, with 13 bases between them. The CDR3 has 15 amino acids. The germline gives CDR1 MNHEY, CDR2 SVGAGI. The CDR3 region has the DNA TGTGCCAGCAGTTACTCTGGACAGCTAGGCCAGCCCCAGCATTTT. It encodes CASSYSGQLGQPQHF.

V and J are TRBV29-1 and TRBJ1-1, with a possible D match to TRBD1 (5 bases). The CDR3 sequence is 11 residues long. Germline values: CDR1 SQVTM, CDR2 ANQGSEA. V was cut by 7 bases and J by 1 base, with 7 bases left in between. The CDR3 DNA follows: TGCAGCGGTACAGGGAACACTGAAGCTTTCTTT. Translating it yields CSGTGNTEAFF.

The genes are TRBV5-6 and TRBJ2-1, with 9 bases identical to TRBD2. The CDR3 is 19 amino acids. Trimming took 0 bases from V and 0 from J; bases not matched to a gene: 10. Germline V gives CDR1 SGHDT, CDR2 YYEEEE. The CDR3 coding sequence is TGTGCCAGCAGCTTGGCTAGCGGGGCCATTCTTTTCTCCTACAATGAGCAGTTCTTC. Protein product: CASSLASGAILFSYNEQFF.

This clone was seen a handful of times. The gene calls are TRBV19 and TRBJ1-5; the D gene is possibly TRBD1 (5 bases). Germline V lookup: CDR1 LNHDA, CDR2 SQIVND (reference sequence). The CDR3 consists of 14 residues. V lost 8 bases and J 0 bases, leaving 11 bases between the germline ends. CDR3 DNA sequence: TGTGCCAGTCAGCGGGACCTTAGCAATCAGCCCCAGCATTTT. It specifies CASQRDLSNQPQHF.

This chain links TRBV2 with TRBJ1-2; D is unclear. CDR3 size: 15 residues. V was trimmed by 3 bases and J by 4 bases, leaving 15 bases between them. The V gene's germline CDR1 is SNHLY and CDR2 FYNNEI. In nucleotides, the CDR3 is TGTGCCAGCAGTGAGGCCCTTACTAGGCCCTATGGCTACACCTTC. It is translated as CASSEALTRPYGYTF.

This clone was counted once. V is TRBV5-1 and J is TRBJ1-4; D is possibly TRBD1 (5 bases). Trimming removed 2 bases at V and 1 base at J, with 15 bases between. This CDR3 contains 17 residues. The germline CDR1 and CDR2 sequences are SGHRS and YFSETQ. CDR3 sequence reads: CASSFGGSALTNEKLFF. The CDR3 DNA reads as TGCGCCAGCAGCTTTGGGGGGTCAGCCCTAACTAATGAAAAACTGTTTTTT.

This sequence joins TRBV23-1 and TRBJ1-1; 10 nucleotides align to TRBD1. TRBV23-1 is flagged as an ORF with uncertain function. With 7 bases clipped from V and 0 bases from J, the junction kept 8 bases outside the gene matches. CDR3 size: 16 residues. The CDR3 reads CASTFGTGDLNTEAFF. The DNA for the CDR3 is TGCGCCAGCACCTTTGGGACAGGGGATTTGAACACTGAAGCTTTCTTT.

The V call is TRBV7-2, the J call TRBJ1-4; D is ambiguous. Trimming shortened V by 1 base and J by 6 bases, and 9 bases separated the two germline ends. Germline CDR1 is SGHTA and CDR2 is FQGNSA. The CDR3 spans 14 residues. This CDR3 reads CASSLEISDEKLFF. CDR3 coding DNA: TGTGCCAGCAGCTTAGAGATTTCGGATGAAAAACTGTTTTTT.